These 27 T cell receptor beta chains were all obtained from the same sample, sequenced in a study of blood T cell repertoires in COVID-19. Generated by immunoSEQ multiplex PCR, the TCRdb table keeps only in-frame clones and is missing some. The sample consists of some 210,000 clones, roughly four fifths of them appearing once. The material sequenced was peripheral blood. All receptors come from a woman aged 40 to 50 with acute or convalescent COVID-19.

The V gene is TRBV11-3, the J gene TRBJ2-1; TRBD2 might be the D (6 bases). The CDR3 spans 13 residues. V lost 3 bases and J lost 9, with 12 bases in between. Germline V gives CDR1 SGHNT, CDR2 YENEEA. The CDR3 loop is CASSFRGGIEQFF. The CDR3 DNA reads TGTGCCAGCAGCTTCCGTGGGGGGATTGAGCAGTTCTTC.

The chain has TRBV6-1 and TRBJ2-7, with TRBD1 matching 8 bases. The length of the CDR3 is 13 residues. Per the germline V gene, CDR1 is MNHNS and CDR2 is SASEGT. V lost 5 bases to trimming and J lost 6 bases; unmatched junction nucleotides: 6. CDR3 nucleotides: TGTGCCAGCAGTTCAGGGGGCAATTTCGAGCAGTACTTC. It translates to CASSSGGNFEQYF.

The V call is TRBV6-2 or TRBV6-3, the J call TRBJ2-3, with 12 bases fitting TRBD1. V trimming: 6 bases; J trimming: 6 bases; junction bases outside the gene matches: 10. The CDR3 has 16 amino acids. Germline V gene sequence: CDR1 MNHEY, CDR2 SVGEGT. This CDR3 reads CASSLGTGGESDTQYF. CDR3 nucleotides: TGTGCCAGCAGCCTTGGGACAGGGGGCGAGTCGGATACGCAGTATTTT.

The rearrangement links TRBV6-4 to TRBJ2-1, with D tentatively TRBD1 (6 bases). The CDR3 runs to 20 residues. Per the germline V gene, CDR1 is MRHNA and CDR2 is SNTAGT. Trimming took 0 bases from V and 2 from J, leaving 23 bases between them. The CDR3 protein is CASSDSAGAHPGRTYNEQFF. CDR3 DNA: TGTGCCAGCAGTGACTCGGCAGGGGCCCACCCCGGTAGGACCTACAATGAGCAGTTCTTC.

The V and J genes are TRBV3-1 (or the pseudogene TRBV3-2) and TRBJ1-3; tentatively, D is TRBD1 (6 bases). CDR1 LGHDT and CDR2 YNNKEL come from the germline V gene (reference sequence). The V gene lost 4 bases and the J gene lost 2 bases, with 18 bases spanning the gap. The CDR3 extends over 17 amino acids. CDR3: CASSRLRVGGAGNTIYF. The CDR3 region has the DNA TGTGCCAGCAGCCGGTTAAGGGTAGGGGGAGCTGGAAACACCATATATTTT.

V usage is TRBV9 and J usage is TRBJ1-6; TRBD1 is a possible D gene (5 bases). CDR1 and CDR2 from the germline V gene are SGDLS and YYNGEE. The CDR3 has 15 amino acids. V gave up 5 bases and J gave up 14 bases, with 23 bases separating them. The CDR3 region has the DNA TGTGCCAGCAGAAGTTTATTTCAGGGATTTCGGACCCTCCACTTT. Protein sequence: CASRSLFQGFRTLHF.

The V gene is TRBV4-1, the J gene TRBJ1-4, with D perhaps matching TRBD1 (6 bases). Per the germline V gene, CDR1 is MGHRA and CDR2 is YSYEKL. This CDR3 region has 17 residues. The germline V and J ends were trimmed by 0 bases and 5 bases, with 16 bases remaining between them. The CDR3 DNA sequence: TGCGCCAGCAGCCAAGACCCCCAAGGACAGTTAAATGAAAAACTGTTTTTT. It specifies CASSQDPQGQLNEKLFF.

This sequence joins TRBV10-3 and TRBJ1-4; 8 positions agree with TRBD1. Germline values: CDR1 ENHRY, CDR2 SYGVKD. The CDR3 is 15 amino acids. Germline trimming cut 5 bases from V and 5 bases from J; bases unmatched to any gene: 7. CDR3 residues: CAISSTGGINEKLFF. CDR3 nucleotides: TGTGCCATCAGTTCTACAGGGGGAATAAATGAAAAACTGTTTTTT.

The gene calls are TRBV6-5 and TRBJ1-2, with 7 positions matching TRBD1. CDR3 length equals 11 residues. CDR1 and CDR2 (germline): MNHEY, SVGAGI. J gave up 7 bases and V 6 bases, and 2 bases lay outside the gene matches. This CDR3 is CASRQGSGYTF. Here the CDR3 DNA reads TGTGCCAGCAGACAGGGGTCTGGCTACACCTTC.

The chain links TRBV7-2 to TRBJ1-1; D might be TRBD1 (6 bases). CDR1 is SGHTA, CDR2 FQGNSA, per germline. This CDR3 contains 14 residues. V gave up 5 bases and J gave up 3 bases, with 13 bases separating them. This chain's CDR3 is CASSPNPGDTEAFF. For the CDR3, the DNA is TGTGCCAGCAGCCCTAACCCAGGGGACACTGAAGCTTTCTTT.

On this clone itself: The conserved phenylalanine or tryptophan normally closing the CDR3 is absent here, so this likely arose from a read error. It is unclear where the CDR3 begins or ends on the DNA, so no DNA is shown, and the CDR3 is as TCRdb lists it. CDR3 amino acids: CASSEPGTGGVLI. The chain is built from TRBV10-2 and TRBJ2-7; the table's D call of TRBD1 was not tested on the DNA. Germline assignment: CDR1 WSHSY and CDR2 SAAADI. The CDR3 is 13 amino acids in total, end residues counted.

The chain uses TRBV2 and TRBJ1-6; possibly TRBD1 for D (5 bases). Germline V CDR1 and CDR2: SNHLY, FYNNEI. The germline V and J ends were trimmed by 3 bases and 6 bases, with 9 bases remaining between them. This CDR3 is 14 amino acids long. Here the CDR3 reads CASSEGQSNSPLHF. CDR3 nucleotides: TGTGCCAGCAGTGAGGGGCAGAGTAATTCACCCCTCCACTTT. Based on the CDR3 plus reference TRBV2 and TRBJ1-6, the full variable domain is EPEVTQTPSHQVTQMGQEVILRCVPISNHLYFYWYRQILGQKVEFLVSFYNNEISEKSEIFDDQFSVERPDGSNFTLKIRSTKLEDSAMYFCASSEGQSNSPLHFGNGTRLTVT.

The V call is TRBV29-1, the J call TRBJ2-2; tentatively, D is TRBD2 (6 bases). The CDR3 extends over 14 amino acids. Germline loops: CDR1 SQVTM, CDR2 ANQGSEA. Trimming left V 6 bases short and J 1 base short, with 12 bases between. The CDR3 here is CSVGTGVNTGELFF. The CDR3 DNA sequence: TGCAGCGTGGGGACGGGGGTGAACACCGGGGAGCTGTTTTTT.

The chain recombines TRBV30 with TRBJ2-5; TRBD1 might be the D (5 bases). This CDR3 is built from 13 residues. Germline-derived CDR1 and CDR2 are GTSNPN and SVGIG (reference sequence). Trimming took off 0 bases at V and 5 bases at J, with 10 bases between the two ends. CDR3 region: CAWSVRVRETQYF. DNA of the CDR3: TGTGCCTGGAGTGTCAGGGTACGGGAGACCCAGTACTTC. Full variable domain (outside the CDR3, taken from reference TRBV30 and TRBJ2-5): SQTIHQWPATLVQPVGSPLSLECTVEGTSNPNLYWYRQAAGRGLQLLFYSVGIGQISSEVPQNLSASRPQDRQFILSSKKLLLSDSGFYLCAWSVRVRETQYFGPGTRLLVL.

This rearrangement joins TRBV6-2 or TRBV6-3 to TRBJ2-1; 9 nucleotides agree with TRBD1. V shed 0 bases and J 7 bases; nucleotides not matched to a gene: 1. The V gene's germline CDR1 is MNHEY and CDR2 SVGEGT. The CDR3 spans 14 residues. The CDR3 nucleotides read TGTGCCAGCAGTTACTCGACAGGGGGGAATGAGCAGTTCTTC. Translated, it gives CASSYSTGGNEQFF.

The chain links TRBV5-1 to TRBJ2-7, with 11 bases matching TRBD2. This CDR3 region has 16 residues. The V gene's germline CDR1 is SGHRS and CDR2 YFSETQ. With V trimmed by 0 bases and J by 0 bases, 2 bases remained unmatched. The CDR3, as DNA: TGCGCCAGCAGCTTGGGGACTAGCGGGTACTCCTACGAGCAGTACTTC. Its protein product is CASSLGTSGYSYEQYF. The whole variable domain, filled in from reference TRBV5-1 and TRBJ2-7, reads KAGVTQTPRYLIKTRGQQVTLSCSPISGHRSVSWYQQTPGQGLQFLFEYFSETQRNKGNFPGRFSGRQFSNSRSEMNVSTLELGDSALYLCASSLGTSGYSYEQYFGPGTRLTVT.

This chain connects TRBV7-6 to TRBJ1-2, with 10 positions matching TRBD1. Germline V lookup: CDR1 SGHVS, CDR2 FNYEAQ. There are 15 residues in the CDR3. V was clipped by 4 bases and J by 8 bases; unmatched bases: 10. The CDR3 reads CASSSSPGQGKGYTF. The CDR3 DNA follows: TGTGCCAGCAGCTCTTCTCCGGGACAGGGGAAAGGCTACACCTTC.

This rearrangement joins TRBV29-1 to TRBJ2-1; TRBD2 agrees at 9 bases. Germline V CDR1 and CDR2: SQVTM, ANQGSEA. This CDR3 contains 13 residues. Unmatched junction bases numbered 5, after V lost 5 bases and J lost 6 bases. In DNA form, the CDR3 reads TGCAGCGTTAGGCGGGGGGGCGGCAATGAGCAGTTCTTC. It codes for CSVRRGGGNEQFF.

The rearrangement links TRBV10-2 to TRBJ2-3, with TRBD2 as a possible D gene (7 bases). This CDR3 has 14 amino acids. The ends were cut back, 6 bases at V and 1 base at J, with 11 bases in the middle. Per germline, CDR1 WSHSY and CDR2 SAAADI. CDR3 loop: CASRIGGRTDTQYF. The DNA for the CDR3 is TGCGCCAGCAGAATCGGGGGGCGCACAGATACGCAGTATTTT.

V and J are TRBV29-1 and TRBJ2-3; 7 bases agree with TRBD2. CDR3 length: 16 residues. Germline CDR1 is SQVTM and CDR2 is ANQGSEA. The V segment lost 4 bases and the J segment 2 bases; nucleotides outside the gene matches: 12. Here the CDR3 reads CSVGRSGGGNTDTQYF. The CDR3 DNA reads as TGCAGCGTTGGGCGGTCGGGCGGGGGTAACACAGATACGCAGTATTTT.

Here the CDR3 DNA reads TGTGCCAGCAGCCCGGACAGTTACTCTGGAAACACCATATATTTT. This gives the protein CASSPDSYSGNTIYF. The chain employs TRBV7-8 and TRBJ1-3; maybe TRBD1 (6 bases). CDR3 length equals 15 residues. In germline, CDR1 is SGHVS, CDR2 FQNEAQ. V was cut by 5 bases and J by 0 bases, with 11 bases left in between.

The chain recombines TRBV5-5 with TRBJ1-5; D is undetermined. Trimming pared 0 bases from V and 7 bases from J, leaving 8 bases between. The CDR3 contains 13 residues. Germline V gene lookup returns CDR1 SGHKS and CDR2 YYEKEE (reference sequence). In DNA form, the CDR3 reads TGTGCCAGCAGCTTGGAGCGGCGACAGCCCCAGCATTTT. This gives the protein CASSLERRQPQHF.

This clone was observed once. The V and J genes are TRBV27 and TRBJ2-3; 9 nucleotides agree with TRBD2. This CDR3 spans 15 amino acids. Germline V gene data show CDR1 as MNHEY and CDR2 as SMNVEV (reference sequence). V shed 4 bases and J 4 bases; nucleotides not matched to a gene: 6. The CDR3 is CASSYEAGGPDTQYF. The CDR3 nucleotides are TGTGCCAGCAGTTATGAGGCGGGGGGGCCAGATACGCAGTATTTT.

This chain uses TRBV6-5 with TRBJ1-4; 8 nucleotides line up with TRBD1. V gave up 6 bases and J gave up 6 bases; unmatched junction bases: 6. The CDR3 runs to 14 residues. The germline V gene encodes CDR1 MNHEY and CDR2 SVGAGI. CDR3 protein: CASSPGQGHEKLFF. The CDR3 DNA follows: TGTGCCAGCAGCCCCGGACAGGGCCATGAAAAACTGTTTTTT.

The chain joins TRBV2 to TRBJ1-1; D is ambiguous. The CDR3 sequence is 14 residues long. CDR1 and CDR2 (germline): SNHLY, FYNNEI. Trimming took off 3 bases at V and 1 base at J, with 9 bases between the two ends. CDR3 region: CASSDGRQNTEAFF. The CDR3 DNA follows: TGTGCCAGCAGTGATGGCAGACAGAACACTGAAGCTTTCTTT.

The CDR3 loop is CASSFSLSTEAFF. The CDR3 DNA reads TGTGCCAGCAGCTTTTCTCTTTCGACTGAAGCTTTCTTT. The chain combines TRBV7-2 with TRBJ1-1, with D unresolved. The V end lost 3 bases, the J end lost 5 bases, and 10 bases lay between the germline ends. The CDR3 spans 13 residues. Germline CDR1 SGHTA, CDR2 FQGNSA.

V usage is TRBV19 and J usage is TRBJ1-2, with D possibly being TRBD1 (5 bases). The CDR3 length is 12 residues. Germline CDR1 and CDR2: LNHDA and SQIVND (reference sequence). V was shortened by 5 bases and J by 8 bases, with 12 bases between the two germline ends. The CDR3 DNA is TGTGCCAGTAGTTCCGGGACTAGCGGCTACACCTTC. Protein product: CASSSGTSGYTF.